This T cell receptor (beta chain) was profiled in a study of control samples from healthy donors and cancer patients. Assay used: immunoSEQ multiplex PCR; TCRdb lists only in-frame clones, some missing. The profile shows around 81,000 clones, approximately 95% of them singletons. The trim removed 7 bases at V and 5 bases at J, leaving 11 bases unmatched. Germline lookup yields CDR1 MNHNY and CDR2 SVGAGI (reference sequence). This CDR3 contains 15 residues. This TCR derives from a woman aged 25 to 39 in good health. Sequencing was done on a sample of blood. The chain is built from TRBV6-6 and TRBJ2-3, with 8 bases lining up with TRBD2. In nucleotides, the CDR3 is TGTGCCAGCAAAGGCAGGACTAGCAGCCTAGATACGCAGTATTTT. This translates into CASKGRTSSLDTQYF.